These 32 T cell receptor beta chains were all obtained from the same sample, sequenced in a study of T-cell reconstitution after alpha-beta-depleted transplantation in children. This sample's TCRbeta library carried unique molecular identifier barcodes. TCRdb re-derived calls from the PCR reads in MiXCR, one entry per CDR3 protein. This table holds about 48,000 distinct CDR3 sequences, 5.5% to 7.5% found once. The sequences come from PBMCs, mostly from graft donor cells, collected 60 days after TCRalphabeta/CD19-depleted stem cell transplant. The receptors were sampled from a female patient between 2 and 15 years old who had a stem cell transplant for aplastic anemia, so the T cells may come from the graft donor.

This clonotype occurred many times. This chain connects TRBV18 to TRBJ2-1; 10 bases are shared with TRBD1. J lost 7 bases, V lost 6 bases, and 6 bases had no gene match. Germline CDR1 reads KGHSH; CDR2 reads LQKENI. CDR3 size: 14 residues. The CDR3 coding sequence is TGTGCCAGCTCCCCCAGACAGGGGGCAAATGAGCAGTTCTTC. Amino acids: CASSPRQGANEQFF.

This clonotype came up many times. The CDR3 loop reads CASSPRDSNEKLFF. The CDR3 bases are TGTGCCAGCAGCCCCCGGGACAGTAATGAAAAACTGTTTTTT. This chain uses TRBV7-9 with TRBJ1-4, with 7 bases matching TRBD1. After removal of 5 bases from V and 4 bases from J, the junction contained 4 bases not matched to a gene. The germline CDR1 and CDR2 sequences are SEHNR and FQNEAQ (reference sequence). The CDR3 has 14 amino acids.

This chain uses TRBV4-2 with TRBJ2-6; the D is unclear. Trimming left V 5 bases short and J 0 bases short, with 8 bases between. The CDR3 has 15 amino acids. Germline assignment: CDR1 LGHNA and CDR2 YNFKEQ. CDR3 nucleotide sequence: TGTGCCAGCAGCAAACAACTCTCTGGGGCCAACGTCCTGACTTTC. Translating gives CASSKQLSGANVLTF.

This clonotype has at least ten counts. The V gene is TRBV7-9, the J gene TRBJ1-4, with a possible D match to TRBD1 (6 bases). The V end lost 5 bases, the J end lost 8 bases, and 15 bases lay between the germline ends. CDR3 length: 14 residues. CDR1 is SEHNR, CDR2 FQNEAQ, per germline (reference sequence). The CDR3 DNA follows: TGTGCCAGCAGCGCTGACAGGCTGGGCGAAAAACTGTTTTTT. Translated, it gives CASSADRLGEKLFF.

This clonotype was counted only a few times. The J gene is TRBJ2-7, the V gene TRBV7-2; tentatively, D is TRBD1 or TRBD2 (6 bases each). V lost 5 bases and J lost 6, with 23 bases in between. CDR1 and CDR2 from the germline V gene are SGHTA and FQGNSA. The CDR3 has 16 amino acids. DNA of the CDR3: TGTGCCAGCAGCCCCTCGGGGGCCCGAATTATGGGCGAGCAGTACTTC. This translates into CASSPSGARIMGEQYF. Supplemented by reference TRBV7-2 and TRBJ2-7, the full variable domain reads GAGVSQSPSNKVTEKGKDVELRCDPISGHTALYWYRQSLGQGLEFLIYFQGNSAPDKSGLPSDRFSAERTGGSVSTLTIQRTQQEDSAVYLCASSPSGARIMGEQYFGPGTRLTVT.

This clonotype was observed many times. The chain recombines TRBV10-2 with TRBJ2-2, with D hard to call. The V gene lost 6 bases and the J gene lost 6 bases, with 8 bases spanning the gap. The CDR3 has 12 amino acids. Germline loops: CDR1 WSHSY, CDR2 SAAADI. DNA of the CDR3: TGCGCCAGCAGGCGTGGTCCCGGGGAGCTGTTTTTT. As protein: CASRRGPGELFF.

This clonotype was counted at least ten times. The CDR3 DNA sequence: TGCGCCAGCACCGGGACTAGCGGGAGCAATGAGCAGTTCTTC. As protein: CASTGTSGSNEQFF. The chain is built from TRBV5-1 and TRBJ2-1, with 14 positions matching TRBD2. The germline gives CDR1 SGHRS, CDR2 YFSETQ. V lost 6 bases and J lost 6; bases outside the gene matches: 2. CDR3 length equals 14 residues.

The sample holds many counts of this clonotype. The CDR3: CSVEDLGTGVYNEQFF. CDR3 DNA: TGCAGCGTTGAGGATTTGGGGACAGGGGTTTACAATGAGCAGTTCTTC. The genes are TRBV29-1 and TRBJ2-1, with TRBD1 identical over 10 bases. The CDR3 spans 16 residues. Trimming removed 3 bases from V and 4 bases from J; junction bases left unmatched: 9. Germline V gene lookup returns CDR1 SQVTM and CDR2 ANQGSEA.

This clonotype occurred many times. The rearrangement links TRBV12-3 or TRBV12-4 to TRBJ2-1, with D perhaps TRBD1 or TRBD2 (5 bases each). The CDR3 loop spans 15 amino acids. Trimming shortened V by 4 bases and J by 4 bases, and 14 bases separated the two germline ends. CDR3 in DNA: TGTGCCAGCAGTTCTGAGGGGCGAAGATACAATGAGCAGTTCTTC. This gives the protein CASSSEGRRYNEQFF.

The chain couples TRBV7-2 to TRBJ2-7, with 9 bases identical to TRBD2. V was clipped by 0 bases and J by 2 bases; unmatched bases: 5. Looked up from germline, CDR1 is SGHTA and CDR2 is FQGNSA. The CDR3 runs to 16 residues. CDR3 DNA sequence: TGTGCCAGCAGCTTAGCCCCTGCGGGGGGGCCCTACGAGCAGTACTTC. This gives the protein CASSLAPAGGPYEQYF.

On this clonotype: This sequence may be a read error, since a much larger clone differs from it by one base. The rearrangement uses TRBV28 and TRBJ1-2; 7 bases align to TRBD1. V trimming: 8 bases; J trimming: 8 bases; junction bases outside the gene matches: 17. The CDR3 totals 15 residues. Germline CDR1 is MDHEN and CDR2 is SYDVKM. CDR3 nucleotide sequence: TGTGCCAGCGGATTCCGAGGGGGCGCGGGACGAGGCTACACCTTC. Protein: CASGFRGGAGRGYTF.

This clonotype came up a few times. The chain combines TRBV20-1 with TRBJ1-5, with 10 positions matching TRBD1. Germline V gives CDR1 DFQATT, CDR2 SNEGSKA (reference sequence). The CDR3 covers 14 residues. The trim removed 5 bases at V and 2 bases at J, leaving 3 bases unmatched. The chain's CDR3 is CSARQGAGNQPQHF. The CDR3 DNA is TGCAGTGCTCGACAGGGGGCCGGCAATCAGCCCCAGCATTTT.

In this sample, this clonotype turned up many times. The J gene is TRBJ2-5, the V gene TRBV11-2; 7 nucleotides match TRBD1. Germline V gives CDR1 SGHAT, CDR2 FQNNGV. The CDR3 consists of 14 residues. V lost 5 bases and J lost 4; bases outside the gene matches: 7. The CDR3 DNA follows: TGTGCCAGCAGCCGACAGGGTCAGGGAGAGACCCAGTACTTC. This encodes CASSRQGQGETQYF.

This clonotype was picked up many times. CDR3 DNA: TGTGCCAGCAGCTTAGAAAGGACTAGTGATGAGCAGTTCTTC. Translation: CASSLERTSDEQFF. The chain links TRBV11-2 to TRBJ2-1, with 7 positions matching TRBD2. V trimming: 0 bases; J trimming: 8 bases; junction bases outside the gene matches: 4. Germline values: CDR1 SGHAT, CDR2 FQNNGV. This CDR3 is built from 14 residues.

For this clonotype: A read error is possible here, since a much larger clone lies one base away. The gene calls are TRBV6-6 and TRBJ2-1, with 9 bases identical to TRBD2. Germline-derived CDR1 and CDR2 are MNHNY and SVGAGI (reference sequence). The CDR3 runs 15 residues. The J segment lost 13 bases and the V segment lost 2 bases, leaving 12 bases of the junction unmatched. CDR3 residues: CASSYLPSGIGDQFF. Here the CDR3 DNA reads TGTGCCAGCAGTTACCTCCCTAGCGGGATAGGTGACCAGTTCTTC.

Ten or more counts support this clonotype. This chain joins TRBV20-1 and TRBJ1-2, with D uncertain. Trimming removed 4 bases at V and 4 bases at J, with 13 bases between. This CDR3 region has 13 residues. Germline CDR1 DFQATT, CDR2 SNEGSKA (reference sequence). The CDR3 bases are TGCAGTGCTATAGGAGGTTCTTCCTATGGCTACACCTTC. It codes for CSAIGGSSYGYTF.

Many counts were recorded for this clonotype. This chain connects TRBV6-1 to TRBJ1-6; D is possibly TRBD1 (6 bases). Trimming shortened V by 2 bases and J by 7 bases, and 9 bases separated the two germline ends. Germline V lookup: CDR1 MNHNS, CDR2 SASEGT. There are 14 residues in the CDR3. The DNA of the CDR3 is TGTGCCAGCAGTGAATTAGGGGGGAATTCACCCCTCCACTTT. It is translated as CASSELGGNSPLHF.

This clonotype was seen repeatedly, ten times or more. The J gene is TRBJ2-1, the V gene TRBV7-9, with 15 bases fitting TRBD2. CDR1 is SEHNR, CDR2 FQNEAQ, per germline (reference sequence). V trimming: 5 bases; J trimming: 7 bases; junction bases outside the gene matches: 6. CDR3 length equals 16 residues. The CDR3 spells CASSVYGTSGRNEQFF. CDR3 bases: TGTGCCAGCAGCGTATACGGGACTAGCGGGAGGAATGAGCAGTTCTTC.

This clonotype was detected ten times or more. The V and J genes are TRBV29-1 and TRBJ1-1, with D uncertain. CDR1 SQVTM and CDR2 ANQGSEA come from the germline V gene. This CDR3 is 15 amino acids long. The germline V and J ends were trimmed by 4 bases and 3 bases, with 18 bases remaining between them. The CDR3 here is CSVVAHLARDTEAFF. Written as DNA, the CDR3 is TGCAGCGTTGTAGCTCACTTAGCGAGAGACACTGAAGCTTTCTTT.

Many counts were recorded for this clonotype. CDR3 DNA: TGCAGTGCTTGCAGAACAGGGAAGGGGGCTGAAGCTTTCTTT. Protein product: CSACRTGKGAEAFF. The chain employs TRBV20-1 and TRBJ1-1, with D maybe TRBD1 (6 bases). The germline V gene encodes CDR1 DFQATT and CDR2 SNEGSKA (reference sequence). This CDR3 is built from 14 residues. V lost 5 bases, J lost 6 bases, and 19 bases lay in between.

This clonotype was counted ten times or more. The chain recombines TRBV5-1 with TRBJ2-1; unclear D gene. The V gene's germline CDR1 is SGHRS and CDR2 YFSETQ. The CDR3 length is 12 residues. The ends were cut back, 0 bases at V and 10 bases at J, with 8 bases in the middle. CDR3 sequence reads: CASSLGSSEQFF. CDR3 sequence (DNA): TGCGCCAGCAGCTTGGGTAGCAGCGAGCAGTTCTTC.

This clonotype came up many times. The genes are TRBV3-1 and TRBJ2-5; 9 nucleotides match TRBD1. Germline values: CDR1 LGHDT, CDR2 YNNKEL (reference sequence). This CDR3 region has 13 residues. V lost 4 bases, J lost 5 bases, and 2 bases stayed unmatched. The CDR3 bases are TGTGCCAGCAGCCTCGGGACAGGGGAGACCCAGTACTTC. Its translation is CASSLGTGETQYF.

This clonotype occurred a few times. This chain uses TRBV21-1 with TRBJ2-7. TRBV21-1 counts as a pseudogene. This CDR3 region has 15 residues. CDR3 protein: CASSGRAFISYEQYF. The CDR3 nucleotides are TGTGCCAGCAGCGGCAGAGCCTTTATCTCCTACGAGCAGTACTTC.

The chain uses TRBV27 and TRBJ2-6; D is ambiguous. The V and J ends lost 6 bases and 4 bases respectively, with 13 bases between them. This CDR3 comprises 15 residues. Germline V lookup: CDR1 MNHEY, CDR2 SMNVEV (reference sequence). The CDR3 spells CASRVTQPGANVLTF. DNA of the CDR3: TGTGCCAGCAGAGTAACTCAGCCAGGGGCCAACGTCCTGACTTTC.

The table lists this clonotype with many counts. This rearrangement joins TRBV5-6 to TRBJ2-1; 13 nucleotides align to TRBD2. V shed 3 bases, J shed 7 bases, and the junction held 7 bases outside the gene matches. CDR1 SGHDT and CDR2 YYEEEE come from the germline V gene. This CDR3 region has 16 residues. CDR3 sequence reads: CASSSPWTSGSNEQFF. The CDR3 bases are TGTGCCAGCAGCTCCCCTTGGACTAGCGGGAGTAATGAGCAGTTCTTC.

This clonotype was detected many times. The chain has TRBV20-1 and TRBJ2-1; 7 bases are a match to TRBD2. J gave up 3 bases and V 1 base, and 6 bases lay outside the gene matches. CDR1 and CDR2 (germline): DFQATT, SNEGSKA (reference sequence). CDR3 length: 15 amino acids. The CDR3 here is CSARGGSGLYNEQFF. In DNA, the CDR3 is TGCAGTGCTAGAGGAGGTAGCGGGCTCTACAATGAGCAGTTCTTC.

The chain combines TRBV5-1 with TRBJ1-5; D unclear. V dropped 0 bases and J dropped 4 bases, with 11 bases sitting between them. Germline V gene data show CDR1 as SGHRS and CDR2 as YFSETQ. The CDR3 totals 15 residues. The CDR3 region has the DNA TGCGCCAGCAGCTTGGCCATTGGGCAGAATCAGCCCCAGCATTTT. Its translation: CASSLAIGQNQPQHF.

In its sample, this clonotype was seen many times. The chain employs TRBV14 and TRBJ2-1; D not certain. V was clipped by 1 base and J by 0 bases, with 7 bases between them. The CDR3 sequence is 15 residues long. Germline V gives CDR1 SGHDN, CDR2 FVKESK. CDR3 sequence reads: CASSQVSGSYNEQFF. The CDR3 DNA sequence: TGTGCCAGCAGCCAAGTAAGTGGCTCCTACAATGAGCAGTTCTTC.

This clonotype was seen many times. The rearrangement uses TRBV5-1 and TRBJ2-3; the match to TRBD1 covers 7 bases. The CDR3 runs 15 residues. CDR1 and CDR2 from the germline V gene are SGHRS and YFSETQ. The junction had 2 bases not matched to a gene; V was cut back by 0 bases and J by 1 base. The CDR3 nucleotides are TGCGCCAGCAGCTTGGCCGGGACAGGCACAGATACGCAGTATTTT. Encoded protein: CASSLAGTGTDTQYF.

This chain joins TRBV7-9 and TRBJ2-3; D is perhaps TRBD2 (6 bases). In germline, CDR1 is SEHNR, CDR2 FQNEAQ (reference sequence). Trimming pared 5 bases from V and 2 bases from J, leaving 14 bases between. The CDR3 runs 15 residues. The CDR3 nucleotides read TGTGCCAGCAGCCCAGGCGGGGTTATCACAGATACGCAGTATTTT. Its protein is CASSPGGVITDTQYF.

This clonotype was counted only a few times. The chain links TRBV5-1 to TRBJ2-5; TRBD2 agrees at 16 bases. Trimming took 3 bases from V and 5 from J; bases not matched to a gene: 7. This CDR3 is built from 17 residues. Germline CDR1 SGHRS, CDR2 YFSETQ. Here the CDR3 DNA reads TGCGCCAGCAGCTCGGGACTAGCGGGAGGGAGAACGGAGACCCAGTACTTC. This codes for CASSSGLAGGRTETQYF.

The genes are TRBV30 and TRBJ1-1; the D is unclear. This CDR3 is built from 13 residues. V shed 0 bases and J shed 2 bases, with 7 bases lying between them. Germline CDR1 reads GTSNPN; CDR2 reads SVGIG (reference sequence). CDR3: CAWSVPANTEAFF. CDR3 in DNA: TGTGCCTGGAGTGTACCAGCCAACACTGAAGCTTTCTTT.